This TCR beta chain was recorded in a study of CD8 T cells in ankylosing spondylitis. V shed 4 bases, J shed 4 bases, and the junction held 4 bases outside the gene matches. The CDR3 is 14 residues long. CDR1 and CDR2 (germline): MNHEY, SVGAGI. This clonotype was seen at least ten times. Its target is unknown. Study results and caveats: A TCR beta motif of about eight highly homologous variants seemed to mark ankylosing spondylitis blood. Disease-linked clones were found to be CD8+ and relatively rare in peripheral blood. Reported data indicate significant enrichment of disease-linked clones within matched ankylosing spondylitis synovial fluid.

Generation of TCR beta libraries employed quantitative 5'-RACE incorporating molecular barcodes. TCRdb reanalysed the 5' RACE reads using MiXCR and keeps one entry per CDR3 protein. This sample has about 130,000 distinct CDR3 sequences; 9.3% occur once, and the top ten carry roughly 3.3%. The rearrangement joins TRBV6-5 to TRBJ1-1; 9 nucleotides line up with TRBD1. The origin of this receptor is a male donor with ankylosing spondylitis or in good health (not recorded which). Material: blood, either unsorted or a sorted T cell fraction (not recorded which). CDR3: CASSWDRAGTEAFF. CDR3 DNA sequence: TGTGCCAGCAGTTGGGACAGGGCAGGCACTGAAGCTTTCTTT.